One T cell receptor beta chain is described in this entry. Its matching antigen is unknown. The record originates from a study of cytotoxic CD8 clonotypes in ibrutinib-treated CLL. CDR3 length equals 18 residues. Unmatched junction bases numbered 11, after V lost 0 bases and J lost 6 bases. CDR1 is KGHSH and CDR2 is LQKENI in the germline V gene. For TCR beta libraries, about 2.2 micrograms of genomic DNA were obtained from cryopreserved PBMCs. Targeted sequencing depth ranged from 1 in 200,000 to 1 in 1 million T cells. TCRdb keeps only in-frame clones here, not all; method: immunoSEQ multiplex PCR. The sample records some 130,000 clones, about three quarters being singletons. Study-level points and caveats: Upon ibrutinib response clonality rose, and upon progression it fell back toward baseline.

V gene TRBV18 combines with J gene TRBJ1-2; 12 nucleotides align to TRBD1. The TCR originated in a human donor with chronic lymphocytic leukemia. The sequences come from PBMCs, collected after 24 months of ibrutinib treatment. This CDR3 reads CASSPPSGQGASRNGYTF. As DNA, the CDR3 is TGTGCCAGCTCACCACCTTCGGGACAGGGGGCGTCTCGGAATGGCTACACCTTC.